The rows below give T cell receptor beta chains drawn from one sample of a study of cytomegalovirus exposure and HLA in healthy donors. Data came from immunoSEQ multiplex PCR; TCRdb stores just in-frame clones and leaves some out. The sample includes about 130,000 clones, 77% of them seen just once. Sequencing used PBMCs. The source is a young man in good health and CMV-seronegative. The CDR3 runs from the conserved cysteine through the conserved F or W. Each record gives: CDR3 length, J gene, clone size, D gene, V gene, CDR3 protein. A D gene is named only where the DNA matches it firmly. For some rows the clone size is stated as once, few or many, or as a class when expanded; others skip it.

cdr3_length: 11; j_call: TRBJ2-3; clone_size: -; d_call: -; v_call: TRBV15; cdr3_aa: CATQGSDTQYF
cdr3_length: 12; j_call: TRBJ2-5; clone_size: -; d_call: -; v_call: TRBV29-1; cdr3_aa: CSVGRDSETQYF
cdr3_length: 16; j_call: TRBJ2-2; clone_size: -; d_call: TRBD1; v_call: TRBV7-8; cdr3_aa: CASSLLTGGNTGELFF
cdr3_length: 16; j_call: TRBJ1-5; clone_size: -; d_call: -; v_call: TRBV19; cdr3_aa: CASSIGTGMGNQPQHF
cdr3_length: 14; j_call: TRBJ1-2; clone_size: few; d_call: TRBD1; v_call: TRBV6-1; cdr3_aa: CASRLQGAHYGYTF
cdr3_length: 17; j_call: TRBJ2-7; clone_size: -; d_call: TRBD2; v_call: TRBV5-1; cdr3_aa: CASSRPLGLAGVGEQYF
cdr3_length: 18; j_call: TRBJ2-1; clone_size: -; d_call: TRBD2; v_call: TRBV4-1; cdr3_aa: CASSQGLAGIVSYNEQFF
cdr3_length: 18; j_call: TRBJ2-6; clone_size: -; d_call: -; v_call: TRBV28; cdr3_aa: CASSLDNSGGSGANVLTF
cdr3_length: 14; j_call: TRBJ2-5; clone_size: -; d_call: TRBD2; v_call: TRBV30; cdr3_aa: CAWRDYESQETQYF
cdr3_length: 15; j_call: TRBJ1-2; clone_size: once; d_call: TRBD1; v_call: TRBV9; cdr3_aa: CASSTYSGQGTGYTF